The 6 T cell receptor beta chains below all came from one sample that was sequenced in a study of CD8+ T cells in alopecia areata. It was cDNA, reverse transcribed from extracted RNA, that served as the sequencing template. The table came from immunoSEQ multiplex PCR; TCRdb's copy has only in-frame clones and leaves some out. This table holds about 180,000 clones, roughly 50% found once. The treatment here: oral pan-JAK inhibitor, 5-10 mg twice daily. Material: CD8+ T cells sorted from blood, obtained at week 24, from a patient treated with tofacitinib. These receptors were obtained from a human donor with alopecia areata.

The chain joins TRBV13 to TRBJ2-2, with 7 bases fitting TRBD2. The germline gives CDR1 PRHDT, CDR2 FYEKMQ (reference sequence). V shed 3 bases and J 2 bases; nucleotides not matched to a gene: 6. The CDR3 has 16 amino acids. CDR3 sequence (DNA): TGTGCCAGCAGCTTGTGGCGGGGGACCAACACCGGGGAGCTGTTTTTT. Protein product: CASSLWRGTNTGELFF. The whole variable domain, filled in from reference TRBV13 and TRBJ2-2, reads AAGVIQSPRHLIKEKRETATLKCYPIPRHDTVYWYQQGPGQDPQFLISFYEKMQSDKGSIPDRFSAQQFSDYHSELNMSSLELGDSALYFCASSLWRGTNTGELFFGEGSRLTVL.

The chain has TRBV4-3 and TRBJ2-2, with D possibly being TRBD2 (6 bases). V lost 4 bases to trimming and J lost 7 bases, with 13 bases between them. The length of the CDR3 is 14 residues. The germline V gene has CDR1 LGHNA and CDR2 YSLEER. The CDR3 here is CASSPEWEDGELFF. The CDR3 bases are TGCGCCAGCAGCCCCGAATGGGAGGACGGGGAGCTGTTTTTT.

This sequence joins TRBV2 and TRBJ1-1, with D possibly matching TRBD1 (5 bases). CDR1 is SNHLY and CDR2 is FYNNEI in the germline V gene. Trimming took off 7 bases at V and 3 bases at J, with 6 bases between the two ends. The CDR3 has 11 residues. CDR3 in DNA: TGTGCCAGCATCAGGGACACTGAAGCTTTCTTT. This gives the protein CASIRDTEAFF.

The rearrangement links TRBV30 to TRBJ2-7; 9 bases match TRBD1. Germline V lookup: CDR1 GTSNPN, CDR2 SVGIG (reference sequence). J was trimmed by 4 bases and V by 2 bases; bases with no gene match: 9. The CDR3 sequence is 15 residues long. CDR3 amino acids: CAWSQWTGEGYEQYF. Written as DNA, the CDR3 is TGTGCCTGGAGTCAATGGACAGGGGAAGGGTACGAGCAGTACTTC.

The chain uses TRBV4-3 and TRBJ2-3, with D unclear. The ends were cut back, 0 bases at V and 6 bases at J, with 10 bases in the middle. CDR3 length: 14 residues. CDR1 is LGHNA and CDR2 is YSLEER in the germline V gene. CDR3 bases: TGCGCCAGCAGCCAAGATTCGGTTCGGGATACGCAGTATTTT. This codes for CASSQDSVRDTQYF.

In this sample, this clone turned up a few times. This chain joins TRBV29-1 and TRBJ2-3; a possible D gene is TRBD1 (5 bases). Germline CDR1 reads SQVTM; CDR2 reads ANQGSEA. V was clipped by 0 bases and J by 0 bases, with 13 bases between them. The CDR3 has 16 residues. The CDR3 bases are TGCAGCGTTGAAGAAGACAGACTGGACAGCACAGATACGCAGTATTTT. Translation gives CSVEEDRLDSTDTQYF.